Many counts were recorded for the clone carrying this T cell receptor beta chain. Its cognate antigen is unknown. The sample belongs to a study of Graves' ophthalmopathy and Graves' hyperthyroidism. Overall study: Peripheral blood was gathered at the point of initial diagnosis, before any treatment started. Study-level points and caveats: In blood appeared most of the expanded thyroid clonotypes whose frequency exceeded 0.001. A classifier, a 13-signature model, separated ophthalmopathy from stable hyperthyroidism with around 88% sensitivity and approximately 80% specificity.

Diagnosis was based on clinical symptoms, serum thyroxine, TRAb, thyroid ultrasound and orbital computed tomography. The CDR3 runs 15 residues. Germline V gene data show CDR1 as SGHNT and CDR2 as YENEEA. Trimming cost V 5 bases and J 5 bases, with 18 bases left between them. Amplifying from RNA transcripts, the study obtained TCR beta CDR3 regions. The authors performed first-round RT-PCR with HTBI primers and then a second-round multiplex PCR. TCRdb reanalysed the multiplex PCR reads using MiXCR and keeps one entry per CDR3 protein. The sample includes approximately 460,000 distinct CDR3 sequences, around 14% of them seen just once.

The chain couples TRBV11-3 to TRBJ1-2; D is unclear. The sequencing sample was made of blood. This TCR was recovered from a woman aged 25 to 39 with Graves' ophthalmopathy. This CDR3 is CASSPGEGASYGYTF. The CDR3 DNA reads as TGTGCCAGCAGCCCCGGAGAGGGCGCAAGTTATGGCTACACCTTC. Full variable domain (rest looked up from reference TRBV11-3 and TRBJ1-2): EAGVVQSPRYKIIEKKQPVAFWCNPISGHNTLYWYLQNLGQGPELLIRYENEEAVDDSQLPKDRFSAERLKGVDSTLKIQPAELGDSAVYLCASSPGEGASYGYTFGSGTRLTVV.